The entry below gives a single T cell receptor beta chain sequence along with its context. Its antigen is undetermined. Two replicates per tumor sample, mostly from roughly 5 ug of genomic DNA. Assay used: immunoSEQ multiplex PCR; TCRdb lists only in-frame clones, some missing. The data contain tens of thousands of clones, approximately 27% of them seen just once; the ten biggest clones take up about 15%. The time point: after neoadjuvant nivolumab, at surgical resection. Patients were newly diagnosed with stage II-IVA oral cavity squamous cell carcinoma without prior systemic or radiation treatment. This specimen belongs to a study of neoadjuvant anti-PD-1 for oral cavity cancer. Study at large: Non-progressing patients received a fourth nivolumab dose near day 43, then surgery on days 50-56. Study-level points and caveats: Expansion of preexisting intratumoral clones was suggested to aid response.

The CDR3 is 13 amino acids. J lost 7 bases, V lost 3 bases, and 6 bases had no gene match. CDR1 MNHEY and CDR2 SMNVEV come from the germline V gene (reference sequence). Sequences were derived from tumor tissue, sampled after nivolumab (anti-PD-1) treatment. This TCR derives from a person between 40 and 85 years old with oral cavity squamous cell carcinoma. The genes are TRBV27 and TRBJ2-7, with 7 bases matching TRBD2. In nucleotides, the CDR3 is TGTGCCAGCAGTTTTTTGGGAGGGGATGAGCAGTACTTC. Its translation: CASSFLGGDEQYF.